There are a few counts of the clone carrying this TCR beta chain. This record comes from a study of T-cell memory formation after mild COVID-19. TCRdb re-derived calls from the 5' RACE reads in MiXCR, one entry per CDR3 protein. Of around 200,000 distinct CDR3 sequences in the sample, under 20% were seen once. V lost 6 bases, J lost 5 bases, and 10 bases stayed unmatched. Germline V lookup: CDR1 MDHEN, CDR2 SYDVKM. The CDR3 has 16 amino acids. The sample comprised PBMCs or a T cell subset sorted from them (not recorded which). The receptor was derived from a man in his late teens or twenties who had mild COVID-19 (a few samples of this study predate the infection). Cell type and time point are not known. V is TRBV28 and J is TRBJ2-3; 11 bases are a match to TRBD2. Written as DNA, the CDR3 is TGTGCCAGCAGCCCTAGTAGCGGGGGGGCCGGAGATACGCAGTATTTT. Protein sequence: CASSPSSGGAGDTQYF.